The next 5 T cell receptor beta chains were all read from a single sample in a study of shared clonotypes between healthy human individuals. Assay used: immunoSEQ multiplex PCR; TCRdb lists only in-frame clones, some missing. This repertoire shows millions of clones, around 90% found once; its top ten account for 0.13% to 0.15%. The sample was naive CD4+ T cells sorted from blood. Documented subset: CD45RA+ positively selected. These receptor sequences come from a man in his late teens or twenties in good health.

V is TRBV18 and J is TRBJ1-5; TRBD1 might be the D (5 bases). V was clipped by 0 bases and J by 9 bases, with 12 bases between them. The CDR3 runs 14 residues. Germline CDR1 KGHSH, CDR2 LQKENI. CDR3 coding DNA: TGTGCCAGCTCACCACCGGCAGGGAGTTGGCCCCAGCATTTT. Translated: CASSPPAGSWPQHF.

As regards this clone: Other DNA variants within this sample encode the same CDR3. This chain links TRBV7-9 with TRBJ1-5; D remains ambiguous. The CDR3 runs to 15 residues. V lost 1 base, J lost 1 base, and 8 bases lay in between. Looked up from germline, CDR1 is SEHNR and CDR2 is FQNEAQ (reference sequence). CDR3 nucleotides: TGTGCCAGCAGCTTAGGGTCGGACAGCAATCAGCCCCAGCATTTT. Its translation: CASSLGSDSNQPQHF.

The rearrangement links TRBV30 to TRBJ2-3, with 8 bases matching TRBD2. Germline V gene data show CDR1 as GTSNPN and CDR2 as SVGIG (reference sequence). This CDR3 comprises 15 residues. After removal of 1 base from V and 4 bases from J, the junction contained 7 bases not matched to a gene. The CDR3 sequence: CAWSGVAGKADTQYF. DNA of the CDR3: TGTGCCTGGAGTGGGGTAGCGGGGAAGGCAGATACGCAGTATTTT.

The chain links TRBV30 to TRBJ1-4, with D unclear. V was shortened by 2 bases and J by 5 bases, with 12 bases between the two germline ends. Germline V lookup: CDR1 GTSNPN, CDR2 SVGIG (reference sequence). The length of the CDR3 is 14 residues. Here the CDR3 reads CAWSFLEGNEKLFF. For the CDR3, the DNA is TGTGCCTGGAGTTTTCTGGAGGGAAATGAAAAACTGTTTTTT.

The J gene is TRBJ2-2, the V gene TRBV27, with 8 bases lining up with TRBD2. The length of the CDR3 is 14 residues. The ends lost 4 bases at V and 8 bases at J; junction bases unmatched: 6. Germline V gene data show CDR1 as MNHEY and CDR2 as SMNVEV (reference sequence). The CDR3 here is CASSSRGAKGELFF. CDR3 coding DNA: TGTGCCAGCAGTTCGCGGGGGGCAAAAGGGGAGCTGTTTTTT.